This entry lists 28 T cell receptor beta chains sequenced from one sample in a study of blood T cell repertoires in COVID-19. Produced via immunoSEQ multiplex PCR; TCRdb's table is partial and in-frame only. The data hold around 150,000 clones, with approximately 79% observed a single time. The sample comprised peripheral blood. The receptors here all came from a woman older than 75 with acute or convalescent COVID-19.

The rearrangement uses TRBV5-1 and TRBJ1-3, with 7 nucleotides matching TRBD1. The V gene end was trimmed by 0 bases and the J gene end by 0 bases; junction bases not matched to a gene: 6. Germline assignment: CDR1 SGHRS and CDR2 YFSETQ. This CDR3 spans 17 amino acids. CDR3 coding DNA: TGCGCCAGCAGCTTGGCCGGGACAGCTCTCTCTGGAAACACCATATATTTT. Amino acids: CASSLAGTALSGNTIYF.

The gene calls are TRBV12-5 and TRBJ2-3; D possibly corresponds to TRBD2 (5 bases). Germline lookup yields CDR1 LGHNT and CDR2 FRNRAP. The CDR3 is 16 residues long. V was shortened by 0 bases and J by 1 base, with 11 bases between the two germline ends. This chain's CDR3 is CASGLVLNSGTDTQYF. Here the CDR3 DNA reads TGTGCTAGTGGTTTGGTACTTAATAGCGGCACAGATACGCAGTATTTT. The full variable domain, in which reference TRBV12-5 and TRBJ2-3 provide the parts outside the CDR3, is DARVTQTPRHKVTEMGQEVTMRCQPILGHNTVFWYRQTMMQGLELLAYFRNRAPLDDSGMPKDRFSAEMPDATLATLKIQPSEPRDSAVYFCASGLVLNSGTDTQYFGPGTRLTVL.

The chain is built from TRBV2 and TRBJ2-1; the D gene is possibly TRBD2 (6 bases). The germline V and J ends were trimmed by 5 bases and 7 bases, with 9 bases remaining between them. Germline assignment: CDR1 SNHLY and CDR2 FYNNEI. The CDR3 length is 12 residues. The CDR3 sequence is CASSTSWNEQFF. CDR3 nucleotides: TGTGCCAGCAGTACTAGCTGGAATGAGCAGTTCTTC.

J is TRBJ1-2 and V is TRBV5-5; TRBD1 matches at 7 bases. The germline CDR1 and CDR2 sequences are SGHKS and YYEKEE (reference sequence). The CDR3 covers 17 residues. V trimming: 0 bases; J trimming: 3 bases; junction bases outside the gene matches: 11. Written as DNA, the CDR3 is TGTGCCAGCAGCTTGGACGGTACAGGGGTAAGGTACTATGGCTACACCTTC. Its protein is CASSLDGTGVRYYGYTF.

J is TRBJ1-2 and V is TRBV18; D is unresolved. This CDR3 comprises 14 residues. CDR1 and CDR2 (germline): KGHSH, LQKENI. Trimming cost V 6 bases and J 2 bases, with 13 bases left between them. The CDR3 DNA follows: TGTGCCAGCTCCCCCGGTGTGAAAAACTATGGCTACACCTTC. Its protein product is CASSPGVKNYGYTF.

The rearrangement joins TRBV7-9 to TRBJ1-2, with 8 positions matching TRBD1. The CDR3 contains 14 residues. Germline V CDR1 and CDR2: SEHNR, FQNEAQ (reference sequence). V trimming: 4 bases; J trimming: 5 bases; junction bases outside the gene matches: 6. The CDR3 nucleotides are TGTGCCAGCAGCTCCTCGGACAGGGCATATGGCTACACCTTC. Its translation: CASSSSDRAYGYTF. Full variable domain (remainder filled in from reference TRBV7-9 and TRBJ1-2): DTGVSQNPRHKITKRGQNVTFRCDPISEHNRLYWYRQTLGQGPEFLTYFQNEAQLEKSRLLSDRFSAERPKGSFSTLEIQRTEQGDSAMYLCASSSSDRAYGYTFGSGTRLTVV.

This chain connects TRBV29-1 to TRBJ2-6; 9 positions match TRBD1. CDR3 length: 16 amino acids. CDR1 and CDR2 from the germline V gene are SQVTM and ANQGSEA. Trimming cost V 7 bases and J 0 bases; bases outside gene matches: 7. The CDR3 DNA follows: TGCAGCGGCGTGACAGGGGGGTACTCTGGGGCCAACGTCCTGACTTTC. It is translated as CSGVTGGYSGANVLTF.

The V call is TRBV11-2, the J call TRBJ2-7; TRBD2 might be the D (5 bases). V gave up 1 base and J gave up 4 bases, with 17 bases separating them. CDR1 SGHAT and CDR2 FQNNGV come from the germline V gene. The CDR3 has 16 amino acids. The CDR3 is CASSLVAGGSLYEQYF. The CDR3, as DNA: TGTGCCAGCAGCTTAGTGGCAGGAGGAAGCCTTTACGAGCAGTACTTC.

The genes are TRBV6-1 and TRBJ1-2; D is unclear. The V and J ends lost 0 bases and 4 bases respectively, with 6 bases between them. Germline CDR1 and CDR2: MNHNS and SASEGT. This CDR3 has 13 amino acids. The chain's CDR3 is CASSEAGSYGYTF. The CDR3 nucleotides read TGTGCCAGCAGTGAAGCAGGGAGCTATGGCTACACCTTC.

Remarks on this clone: This CDR3 is also generated by other DNA sequences in the sample. V and J are TRBV6-4 and TRBJ2-1, with a possible D match to TRBD1 (6 bases). Germline loops: CDR1 MRHNA, CDR2 SNTAGT. V dropped 6 bases and J dropped 6 bases, with 12 bases sitting between them. This CDR3 is built from 13 residues. CDR3 bases: TGTGCCAGCAGCGCACAGGGTGGCAATGAGCAGTTCTTC. Residues: CASSAQGGNEQFF.

V and J are TRBV5-1 and TRBJ2-7; tentative D call: TRBD2 (6 bases). Trimming cost V 4 bases and J 3 bases, with 8 bases left between them. CDR3 length equals 12 residues. Per the germline V gene, CDR1 is SGHRS and CDR2 is YFSETQ. This CDR3 reads CASSPGVYEQYF. CDR3 DNA sequence: TGCGCCAGCAGCCCGGGGGTCTACGAGCAGTACTTC.

This clone was found a few times. V usage is TRBV29-1 and J usage is TRBJ1-2; 7 bases map to TRBD1. Losses at the gene ends were 1 base for V and 4 bases for J; bases not matched to a gene: 21. CDR3 size: 19 residues. Germline CDR1 reads SQVTM; CDR2 reads ANQGSEA. CDR3: CSVEGGNLRAPGQIYGYTF. The CDR3 nucleotides are TGCAGCGTTGAAGGTGGGAATCTAAGGGCCCCGGGACAGATCTATGGCTACACCTTC.

The genes are TRBV19 and TRBJ2-6, with 7 bases fitting TRBD2. The CDR3 is 18 residues long. Germline V lookup: CDR1 LNHDA, CDR2 SQIVND (reference sequence). Unmatched junction bases numbered 8, after V lost 3 bases and J lost 0 bases. The CDR3 is CASSMRGAGSSGANVLTF. The CDR3 nucleotides read TGTGCCAGTAGTATGCGGGGAGCGGGGAGCTCTGGGGCCAACGTCCTGACTTTC.

This chain links TRBV29-1 with TRBJ2-7, with 7 bases lining up with TRBD1. The CDR3 length is 12 residues. Germline V gene lookup returns CDR1 SQVTM and CDR2 ANQGSEA. After removal of 3 bases from V and 5 bases from J, the junction contained 4 bases not matched to a gene. The CDR3 DNA reads TGCAGCGTTGACAGGGGGTACGACGAGCAGTACTTC. This gives the protein CSVDRGYDEQYF.

The table lists this clone with a count of one. This chain joins TRBV19 and TRBJ1-2; D remains ambiguous. CDR3 length: 14 residues. Germline V gene data show CDR1 as LNHDA and CDR2 as SQIVND (reference sequence). Between the trimmed V and J ends, which lost 0 bases and 4 bases, there was a span of 9 bases. The CDR3 region is CASSIERATYGYTF. In nucleotides, the CDR3 is TGTGCCAGTAGTATAGAGAGGGCCACCTATGGCTACACCTTC.

This chain links TRBV6-6 with TRBJ2-7; 7 positions match TRBD2. This CDR3 has 15 amino acids. The V gene end was trimmed by 5 bases and the J gene end by 5 bases; junction bases not matched to a gene: 12. CDR1 is MNHNY and CDR2 is SVGAGI in the germline V gene (reference sequence). In DNA form, the CDR3 reads TGTGCCAGCAGTGCCTTAGGGTCCCGGGGGGACGAGCAGTACTTC. Translation: CASSALGSRGDEQYF.

The CDR3 reads CASSLVKRGRTDTQYF. CDR3 bases: TGTGCCAGCAGCTTGGTGAAGCGGGGGCGCACAGATACGCAGTATTTT. The chain uses TRBV5-4 and TRBJ2-3; 8 bases are shared with TRBD2. Germline V CDR1 and CDR2: SGHNT, YYREEE (reference sequence). The CDR3 sequence is 16 residues long. V shed 0 bases, J shed 1 base, and the junction held 4 bases outside the gene matches.

The V gene is TRBV4-2, the J gene TRBJ1-2; 7 nucleotides agree with TRBD1. CDR1 is LGHNA and CDR2 is YNFKEQ in the germline V gene. This CDR3 is 15 amino acids long. With 3 bases clipped from V and 4 bases from J, the junction kept 8 bases outside the gene matches. CDR3 amino acids: CASSQGDSWGYGYTF. The DNA for the CDR3 is TGTGCCAGCAGCCAGGGGGACAGTTGGGGCTATGGCTACACCTTC.

The chain links TRBV3-1 (or the pseudogene TRBV3-2) to TRBJ2-5; 11 bases are a match to TRBD2. J gave up 0 bases and V 4 bases, and 1 base lay outside the gene matches. The CDR3 spans 15 residues. Germline CDR1 is LGHDT and CDR2 is YNNKEL (reference sequence). CDR3 sequence: CASSPTSGNQETQYF. CDR3 coding DNA: TGTGCCAGCAGCCCGACTAGCGGGAACCAAGAGACCCAGTACTTC.

This clone was seen more than once but under ten times. This sequence joins TRBV7-8 and TRBJ2-1; D is possibly TRBD1 (6 bases). V was clipped by 4 bases and J by 5 bases, with 12 bases between them. Germline V CDR1 and CDR2: SGHVS, FQNEAQ. The CDR3 is made up of 14 amino acids. The CDR3 DNA follows: TGTGCCAGCAGCTATCGGGCAGGGGACAATGAGCAGTTCTTC. Residues: CASSYRAGDNEQFF. Full variable domain (missing parts from reference TRBV7-8 and TRBJ2-1): GAGVSQSPRYKVAKRGQDVALRCDPISGHVSLFWYQQALGQGPEFLTYFQNEAQLDKSGLPSDRFFAERPEGSVSTLKIQRTQQEDSAVYLCASSYRAGDNEQFFGPGTRLTVL.

This rearrangement joins TRBV7-2 to TRBJ2-5, with 14 bases fitting TRBD2. CDR1 SGHTA and CDR2 FQGNSA come from the germline V gene. The CDR3 spans 16 residues. The J segment lost 5 bases and the V segment lost 4 bases, leaving 6 bases of the junction unmatched. The chain's CDR3 is CASSSGLAGGWETQYF. DNA for the CDR3: TGTGCCAGCAGCTCCGGACTAGCGGGAGGCTGGGAGACCCAGTACTTC.

CDR3 DNA: TGTGCCAGCCGTAGAGGGAGTCAGCCCCAGCATTTT. Translating gives CASRRGSQPQHF. V gene TRBV6-4 combines with J gene TRBJ1-5; D not certain. This CDR3 is 12 amino acids long. Per germline, CDR1 MRHNA and CDR2 SNTAGT. Between the trimmed V and J ends, which lost 8 bases and 6 bases, there was a span of 11 bases.

This sequence joins TRBV5-6 and TRBJ1-2; 11 bases are shared with TRBD1. J was trimmed by 3 bases and V by 2 bases; bases with no gene match: 3. Per the germline V gene, CDR1 is SGHDT and CDR2 is YYEEEE. The CDR3 consists of 15 residues. In DNA, the CDR3 is TGTGCCAGCAGCTTTGGGGGACAGGGGGACTATGGCTACACCTTC. It is translated as CASSFGGQGDYGYTF.

This clone was counted between two and nine times. The chain links TRBV5-4 to TRBJ2-7; 7 bases line up with TRBD2. Germline trimming cut 3 bases from V and 7 bases from J; bases unmatched to any gene: 10. Germline V lookup: CDR1 SGHNT, CDR2 YYREEE (reference sequence). There are 14 residues in the CDR3. The CDR3 here is CASSWGGRPGEQYF. The CDR3 region has the DNA TGTGCCAGCAGCTGGGGGGGACGCCCGGGAGAGCAGTACTTC.

V usage is TRBV6-5 and J usage is TRBJ1-6; 11 bases are shared with TRBD1. Germline CDR1 reads MNHEY; CDR2 reads SVGAGI. CDR3 length: 13 amino acids. The J segment lost 10 bases and the V segment lost 11 bases, leaving 7 bases of the junction unmatched. The CDR3 reads CAGRTGGGSPLHF. As DNA, the CDR3 is TGTGCCGGCCGGACAGGGGGCGGCTCACCCCTCCACTTT.

The chain uses TRBV30 and TRBJ1-1, with D possibly TRBD1 on 6 matching bases. This CDR3 is built from 13 residues. Germline loops: CDR1 GTSNPN, CDR2 SVGIG (reference sequence). Trimming removed 2 bases from V and 5 bases from J, with 12 bases in between. This CDR3 is CAWSLTGWTEAFF. The CDR3 nucleotides read TGTGCCTGGAGTCTCACAGGGTGGACTGAAGCTTTCTTT.

DNA for the CDR3: TGTGCCAGCAGTTTACGTGAGACCCAGTACTTC. Translated, it gives CASSLRETQYF. The chain joins TRBV12-3 or TRBV12-4 to TRBJ2-5, with D uncertain. V was shortened by 2 bases and J by 5 bases, with 3 bases between the two germline ends. The CDR3 has 11 amino acids.

The chain uses TRBV7-6 and TRBJ1-2; D is ambiguous. Trimming removed 3 bases from V and 4 bases from J, with 9 bases in between. Germline CDR1 SGHVS, CDR2 FNYEAQ. CDR3 length: 13 amino acids. DNA for the CDR3: TGTGCCAGCAGCTTGGAGGGAGGCTATGGCTACACCTTC. This sequence encodes CASSLEGGYGYTF.